This TCR beta chain comes out of a study of early T cells in non-severe SARS-CoV-2 infection. Study context: Unsorted whole blood bulk RNA was sequenced, with unpaired chains.

The V end was cut by 1 base, the J end by 5 bases, with 3 bases between. CDR1 is SGHTA and CDR2 is FQGNSA in the germline V gene. The CDR3 is 12 residues long. Study observations and caveats: Private and CD4 specificities were missed by VDJdb matching, skewed to anti-spike CD8.

Each single cDNA molecule received a unique molecular identifier. TCRdb fed the 5' RACE reads into MiXCR, producing one record per CDR3 protein. The sample holds about 69,000 distinct CDR3 sequences, roughly an eighth seen once. This clonotype was counted many times. What it binds is not known. The clonotype comes from an adult who was a healthcare worker with PCR-confirmed SARS-CoV-2 infection or an uninfected control (not recorded which). What was sequenced was whole blood. The chain links TRBV7-2 to TRBJ1-3; D gene ambiguous. CDR3 sequence: CASSLERNTIYF. DNA for the CDR3: TGTGCCAGCAGCTTAGAGCGAAACACCATATATTTT.